One and the same sample provided the 22 T cell receptor beta chains below, sequenced in a study of blood T cell repertoires in COVID-19. The table came from immunoSEQ multiplex PCR; TCRdb's copy has only in-frame clones and leaves some out. The sample has 150,000 or so clones, approximately 86% seen once. Material for sequencing was PBMCs or T cells enriched from blood (not recorded which). These receptor sequences come from a woman between 35 and 50 years old who had been exposed to COVID-19.

The chain recombines TRBV7-2 with TRBJ2-5, with TRBD2 matching over 10 bases. Germline CDR1 SGHTA, CDR2 FQGNSA. This CDR3 is built from 18 residues. After removal of 5 bases from V and 4 bases from J, the junction contained 16 bases not matched to a gene. In DNA form, the CDR3 reads TGTGCCAGCAGCCCCTCCCCACTAGCGGGATTGGGGGGAGAGACCCAGTACTTC. Encoded protein: CASSPSPLAGLGGETQYF.

The chain is built from TRBV7-8 and TRBJ2-7; D call uncertain. Germline CDR1 SGHVS, CDR2 FQNEAQ. The V end lost 1 base, the J end lost 6 bases, and 13 bases lay between the germline ends. The CDR3 extends over 14 amino acids. CDR3: CASSLDWAALEQYF. The CDR3 DNA reads TGTGCCAGCAGCTTAGACTGGGCCGCTCTCGAGCAGTACTTC.

The rearrangement links TRBV7-3 to TRBJ2-3; D might be TRBD2 (6 bases). The germline V gene has CDR1 SGHTA and CDR2 FQGTGA. Trimming cost V 4 bases and J 5 bases, with 7 bases left between them. The length of the CDR3 is 12 residues. This chain's CDR3 is CASSWTKDTQYF. The CDR3 DNA is TGTGCCAGCAGCTGGACTAAAGATACGCAGTATTTT.

To note about this clone: Other nucleotide sequences from this sample produce the same CDR3. This chain uses TRBV27 with TRBJ2-3; D unresolved. CDR3 length: 15 amino acids. CDR1 MNHEY and CDR2 SMNVEV come from the germline V gene (reference sequence). The V end was cut by 0 bases, the J end by 0 bases, with 7 bases between. CDR3 coding DNA: TGTGCCAGCAGTTTATCTCGAGCCAGCACAGATACGCAGTATTTT. The encoded protein is CASSLSRASTDTQYF.

The chain has TRBV19 and TRBJ1-1; a possible D gene is TRBD1 (5 bases). Germline assignment: CDR1 LNHDA and CDR2 SQIVND (reference sequence). Between the trimmed V and J ends, which lost 2 bases and 1 base, there was a span of 8 bases. The CDR3 spans 14 residues. The CDR3 sequence: CASSIWGGNTEAFF. The CDR3 DNA is TGTGCCAGTAGTATATGGGGGGGGAACACTGAAGCTTTCTTT.

The J gene is TRBJ1-6, the V gene TRBV13, with unresolved D. Trimming shortened V by 5 bases and J by 3 bases, and 8 bases separated the two germline ends. Per the germline V gene, CDR1 is PRHDT and CDR2 is FYEKMQ (reference sequence). This CDR3 comprises 14 residues. In nucleotides, the CDR3 is TGTGCCAGCAGCCCTCGTAACTATAATTCACCCCTCCACTTT. Amino acid sequence: CASSPRNYNSPLHF. The complete variable domain, with remaining parts taken from reference TRBV13 and TRBJ1-6, reads AAGVIQSPRHLIKEKRETATLKCYPIPRHDTVYWYQQGPGQDPQFLISFYEKMQSDKGSIPDRFSAQQFSDYHSELNMSSLELGDSALYFCASSPRNYNSPLHFGNGTRLTVT.

CDR3 protein: CASSPGETQYF. Here the CDR3 DNA reads TGTGCCAGCAGCCCCGGAGAGACCCAGTACTTC. This chain connects TRBV7-8 to TRBJ2-5; D is unclear. CDR1 is SGHVS, CDR2 FQNEAQ, per germline. The CDR3 covers 11 residues. Between the trimmed V and J ends, which lost 5 bases and 4 bases, there was a span of 5 bases.

The rearrangement joins TRBV9 to TRBJ2-2, with no clear D. The CDR3 length is 14 residues. CDR1 is SGDLS and CDR2 is YYNGEE in the germline V gene. The V end was cut by 4 bases, the J end by 3 bases, with 10 bases between. Here the CDR3 reads CASSLSRDTGELFF. The DNA for the CDR3 is TGTGCCAGCAGCCTTAGCCGAGACACCGGGGAGCTGTTTTTT.

The rearrangement joins TRBV5-1 to TRBJ2-3; a possible D gene is TRBD1 (6 bases). V lost 2 bases and J 1 base, leaving 14 bases between the germline ends. From germline, CDR1 is SGHRS and CDR2 YFSETQ. This CDR3 region has 16 residues. CDR3 residues: CASSFGQNWGTDTQYF. CDR3 DNA sequence: TGCGCCAGCAGCTTTGGACAGAATTGGGGCACAGATACGCAGTATTTT.

J is TRBJ2-2 and V is TRBV19, with 10 nucleotides matching TRBD1. This CDR3 has 14 amino acids. Germline V gives CDR1 LNHDA, CDR2 SQIVND (reference sequence). The trim removed 6 bases at V and 3 bases at J, leaving 1 base unmatched. CDR3 residues: CASRDRGDTGELFF. In DNA, the CDR3 is TGTGCCAGTAGGGACAGGGGGGACACCGGGGAGCTGTTTTTT.

This sequence joins TRBV28 and TRBJ1-1; a possible D gene is TRBD1 (6 bases). Looked up from germline, CDR1 is MDHEN and CDR2 is SYDVKM. V lost 3 bases, J lost 1 base, and 12 bases lay in between. This CDR3 has 15 residues. CDR3 nucleotides: TGTGCCAGCAGTTTTTCAGGGACACCGAACACTGAAGCTTTCTTT. It codes for CASSFSGTPNTEAFF.

J is TRBJ1-5 and V is TRBV18; 10 nucleotides agree with TRBD1. CDR3 length: 16 amino acids. Trimming took 4 bases from V and 1 from J; bases not matched to a gene: 4. Germline CDR1 reads KGHSH; CDR2 reads LQKENI. The CDR3 bases are TGTGCCAGCTCACAACGGGACAGGGGAAGCAATCAGCCCCAGCATTTT. It codes for CASSQRDRGSNQPQHF.

The chain joins TRBV3-1 (or the pseudogene TRBV3-2) to TRBJ1-6; 7 bases map to TRBD1. The length of the CDR3 is 15 residues. CDR1 and CDR2 from the germline V gene are LGHDT and YNNKEL (reference sequence). Trimming removed 1 base from V and 5 bases from J; junction bases left unmatched: 2. The CDR3 protein is CASSQGQGNNSPLHF. CDR3 DNA: TGTGCCAGCAGCCAAGGACAGGGCAATAATTCACCCCTCCACTTT.

This clone was seen once. This chain connects TRBV12-5 to TRBJ2-3; 7 bases map to TRBD1. The germline CDR1 and CDR2 sequences are LGHNT and FRNRAP. CDR3 length equals 14 residues. Trimming took 5 bases from V and 1 from J; bases not matched to a gene: 3. DNA for the CDR3: TGTGCTAGTGGTCACGGACAGGGCACAGATACGCAGTATTTT. It encodes CASGHGQGTDTQYF.

The gene calls are TRBV29-1 and TRBJ1-1, with D unclear. CDR1 is SQVTM and CDR2 is ANQGSEA in the germline V gene. V was pared by 5 bases and J by 8 bases, with 18 bases between. CDR3 length: 13 residues. Here the CDR3 reads CSVNGLLMAEAFF. The CDR3, as DNA: TGCAGCGTTAATGGGCTCTTAATGGCGGAAGCTTTCTTT. Together with reference TRBV29-1 and TRBJ1-1, the CDR3 gives the full variable domain: SAVISQKPSRDICQRGTSLTIQCQVDSQVTMMFWYRQQPGQSLTLIATANQGSEATYESGFVIDKFPISRPNLTFSTLTVSNMSPEDSSIYLCSVNGLLMAEAFFGQGTRLTVV.

This clone was detected only once. This chain connects TRBV29-1 to TRBJ2-5; 8 bases agree with TRBD2. Germline V lookup: CDR1 SQVTM, CDR2 ANQGSEA. This CDR3 contains 15 residues. Trimming at V came to 7 bases and at J to 2 bases, leaving 12 bases not matched to a gene. The CDR3 sequence: CSAPLSGSAQETQYF. In nucleotides, the CDR3 is TGCAGCGCTCCACTGAGCGGGAGCGCACAAGAGACCCAGTACTTC.

The chain uses TRBV5-1 and TRBJ2-3; 7 bases map to TRBD1. The germline V gene has CDR1 SGHRS and CDR2 YFSETQ. V was pared by 8 bases and J by 5 bases, with 8 bases of the junction left unmatched. CDR3 length: 13 amino acids. DNA of the CDR3: TGCGCCAGTTTTGGACAGGCGGGAGATACGCAGTATTTT. Protein product: CASFGQAGDTQYF.

Written as DNA, the CDR3 is TGTGCCAGCAGGGCCGACAGGGAAGAGACCCAGTACTTC. This encodes CASRADREETQYF. The V and J genes are TRBV28 and TRBJ2-5; TRBD1 matches at 7 bases. Germline V gives CDR1 MDHEN, CDR2 SYDVKM. The J segment lost 3 bases and the V segment lost 6 bases, leaving 4 bases of the junction unmatched. The CDR3 sequence is 13 residues long.

This clone has only one observation. The rearrangement joins TRBV2 to TRBJ2-7; TRBD1 matches at 9 bases. Germline V CDR1 and CDR2: SNHLY, FYNNEI. This CDR3 is built from 13 residues. Unmatched junction bases numbered 10, after V lost 10 bases and J lost 6 bases. This chain's CDR3 is CAKSTGTGSEQYF. The CDR3 nucleotides are TGTGCCAAGAGCACCGGGACAGGGTCCGAGCAGTACTTC. Together with reference TRBV2 and TRBJ2-7, the CDR3 gives the full variable domain: EPEVTQTPSHQVTQMGQEVILRCVPISNHLYFYWYRQILGQKVEFLVSFYNNEISEKSEIFDDQFSVERPDGSNFTLKIRSTKLEDSAMYFCAKSTGTGSEQYFGPGTRLTVT.

This rearrangement joins TRBV28 to TRBJ2-4; 8 positions agree with TRBD1. This CDR3 contains 13 residues. The V segment lost 6 bases and the J segment 8 bases; nucleotides outside the gene matches: 6. Germline-derived CDR1 and CDR2 are MDHEN and SYDVKM. CDR3 residues: CASRPRGLDIQYF. The CDR3, as DNA: TGTGCCAGCAGACCCAGGGGGCTGGACATTCAGTACTTC.

The chain employs TRBV5-1 and TRBJ1-2, with D possibly matching TRBD1 (6 bases). Germline V CDR1 and CDR2: SGHRS, YFSETQ. Trimming shortened V by 4 bases and J by 11 bases, and 21 bases separated the two germline ends. CDR3 size: 14 residues. The CDR3 region has the DNA TGCGCCAGCAGCCAGATAGACAGGCCCTCGGGGTACACCTTC. Translating it yields CASSQIDRPSGYTF.

This clone was detected only once. CDR3 bases: TGTGCCAGCAGCTTAACAGGTATTCAGCCCCAGCATTTT. Its protein is CASSLTGIQPQHF. The chain couples TRBV7-2 to TRBJ1-5, with a possible D match to TRBD1 (5 bases). The V gene's germline CDR1 is SGHTA and CDR2 FQGNSA. The CDR3 sequence is 13 residues long. With 2 bases removed from V and 6 bases from J, the gap between germline ends came to 8 bases.